Sequencing of this T cell receptor (beta chain) was carried out in a study of T cell responses to AZD1222 COVID-19 vaccine. There are 18 residues in the CDR3. The germline gives CDR1 MNHEY, CDR2 SMNVEV (reference sequence). Trimming shortened V by 2 bases and J by 4 bases, and 21 bases separated the two germline ends. Assay: immunoSEQ multiplex PCR; the TCRdb copy retains only in-frame clones and omits some. The table has approximately 130,000 clones, approximately 85% seen once. The TCR comes from an adult who received the AZD1222 COVID-19 vaccine. The gene calls are TRBV27 and TRBJ2-1; possibly TRBD2 for D (6 bases). The sample was peripheral blood, taken 28 days after the second AZD1222 dose. CDR3: CASSLRFTSSFIYNEQFF. The CDR3 coding sequence is TGTGCCAGCAGTTTAAGGTTTACTAGCTCCTTCATTTACAATGAGCAGTTCTTC.